The 2 T cell receptor beta chains below come from one sample, sequenced in a study of T cell responses to AZD1222 COVID-19 vaccine. Method: immunoSEQ multiplex PCR; TCRdb's copy keeps in-frame clones and lacks some. The table records approximately 130,000 clones, over 90% of them present only once. The specimen comprised peripheral blood, sampled on day 0 of AZD1222 vaccination. Receptors originate from an adult in good health.

In this sample, this clone turned up once. The chain recombines TRBV3-1 (or the pseudogene TRBV3-2) with TRBJ2-3; 7 bases are shared with TRBD1. The V and J ends lost 0 bases and 0 bases, in that order; junction bases with no gene match: 3. This CDR3 comprises 16 residues. Germline CDR1 LGHDT, CDR2 YNNKEL (reference sequence). The CDR3 DNA is TGTGCCAGCAGCCAAGAAGACAGGGCAAGCACAGATACGCAGTATTTT. Amino acids: CASSQEDRASTDTQYF.

This chain joins TRBV19 and TRBJ1-2; tentative D call: TRBD1 (6 bases). The CDR3 is 14 amino acids. CDR1 and CDR2 from the germline V gene are LNHDA and SQIVND (reference sequence). Trimming left V 3 bases short and J 4 bases short, with 12 bases between. The CDR3, as DNA: TGTGCCAGTAGTATCAGCGGACAGCTCTATGGCTACACCTTC. This sequence encodes CASSISGQLYGYTF.